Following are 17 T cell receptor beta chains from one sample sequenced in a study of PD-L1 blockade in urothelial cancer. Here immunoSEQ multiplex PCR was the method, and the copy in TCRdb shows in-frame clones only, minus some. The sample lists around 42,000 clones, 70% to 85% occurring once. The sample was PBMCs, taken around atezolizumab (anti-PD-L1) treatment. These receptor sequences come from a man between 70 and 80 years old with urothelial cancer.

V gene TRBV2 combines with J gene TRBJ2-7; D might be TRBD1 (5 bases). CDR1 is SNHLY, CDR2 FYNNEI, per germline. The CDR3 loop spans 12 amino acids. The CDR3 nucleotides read TGTGCTAGCCAATTCGACAGCTACGAGCAGTACTTC. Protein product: CASQFDSYEQYF.

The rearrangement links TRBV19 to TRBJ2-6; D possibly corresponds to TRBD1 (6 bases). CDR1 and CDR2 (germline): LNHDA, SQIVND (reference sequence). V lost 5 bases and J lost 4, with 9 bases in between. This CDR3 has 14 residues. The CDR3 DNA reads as TGTGCCAGTAGTCGGACAGCCGGGGCCAACGTCCTGACTTTC. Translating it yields CASSRTAGANVLTF. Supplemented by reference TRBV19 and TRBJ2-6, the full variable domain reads DGGITQSPKYLFRKEGQNVTLSCEQNLNHDAMYWYRQDPGQGLRLIYYSQIVNDFQKGDIAEGYSVSREKKESFPLTVTSAQKNPTAFYLCASSRTAGANVLTFGAGSRLTVL.

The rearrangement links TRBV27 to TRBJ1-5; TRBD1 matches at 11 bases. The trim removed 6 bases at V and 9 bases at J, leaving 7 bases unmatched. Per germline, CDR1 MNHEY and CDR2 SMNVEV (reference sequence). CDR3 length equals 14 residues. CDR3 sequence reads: CASRTGQGAVPQHF. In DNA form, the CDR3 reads TGTGCCAGCAGGACCGGACAGGGGGCCGTGCCCCAGCATTTT.

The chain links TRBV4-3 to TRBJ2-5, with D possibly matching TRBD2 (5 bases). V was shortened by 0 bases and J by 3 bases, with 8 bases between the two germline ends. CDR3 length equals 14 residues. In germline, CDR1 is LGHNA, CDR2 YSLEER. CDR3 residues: CASSQEDGEETQYF. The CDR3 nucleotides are TGCGCCAGCAGCCAAGAAGACGGGGAAGAGACCCAGTACTTC.

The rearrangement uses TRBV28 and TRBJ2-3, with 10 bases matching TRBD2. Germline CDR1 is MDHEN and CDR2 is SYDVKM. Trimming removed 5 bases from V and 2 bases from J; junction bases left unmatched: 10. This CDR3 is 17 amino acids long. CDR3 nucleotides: TGTGCCAGCAGTAGCCTAGCGGGGGACCACTTCACAGATACGCAGTATTTT. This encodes CASSSLAGDHFTDTQYF.

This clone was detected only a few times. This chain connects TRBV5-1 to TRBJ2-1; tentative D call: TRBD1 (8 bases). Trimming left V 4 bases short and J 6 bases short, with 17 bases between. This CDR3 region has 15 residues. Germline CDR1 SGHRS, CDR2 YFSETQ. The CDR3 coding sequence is TGCGCCAGCAGCCAGGGAGGGACAGGTCTCAATGAGCAGTTCTTC. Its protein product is CASSQGGTGLNEQFF.

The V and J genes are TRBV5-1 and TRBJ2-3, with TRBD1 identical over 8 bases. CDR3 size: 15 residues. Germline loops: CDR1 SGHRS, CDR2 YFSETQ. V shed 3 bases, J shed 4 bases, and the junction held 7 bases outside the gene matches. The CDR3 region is CASSSGQGAPDTQYF. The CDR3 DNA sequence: TGCGCCAGCAGCTCCGGACAGGGAGCCCCAGATACGCAGTATTTT.

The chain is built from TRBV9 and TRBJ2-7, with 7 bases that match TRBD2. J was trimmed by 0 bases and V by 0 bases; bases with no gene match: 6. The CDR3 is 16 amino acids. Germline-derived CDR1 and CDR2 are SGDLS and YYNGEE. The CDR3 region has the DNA TGTGCCAGCAGCGTAGATCAGGGAGGGAGCTCCTACGAGCAGTACTTC. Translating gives CASSVDQGGSSYEQYF.

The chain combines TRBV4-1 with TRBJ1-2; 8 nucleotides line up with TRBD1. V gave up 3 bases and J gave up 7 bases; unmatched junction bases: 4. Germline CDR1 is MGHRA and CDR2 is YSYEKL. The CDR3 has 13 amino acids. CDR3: CASSQEDRGGYTF. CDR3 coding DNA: TGCGCCAGCAGCCAGGAAGACAGGGGTGGCTACACCTTC.

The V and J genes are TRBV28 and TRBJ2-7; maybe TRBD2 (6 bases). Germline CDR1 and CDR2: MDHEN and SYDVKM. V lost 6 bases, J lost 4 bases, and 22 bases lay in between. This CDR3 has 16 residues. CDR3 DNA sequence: TGTGCCAGCAGCGTGGGAGGCGGCCGACCCAAATACGAGCAGTACTTC. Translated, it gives CASSVGGGRPKYEQYF.

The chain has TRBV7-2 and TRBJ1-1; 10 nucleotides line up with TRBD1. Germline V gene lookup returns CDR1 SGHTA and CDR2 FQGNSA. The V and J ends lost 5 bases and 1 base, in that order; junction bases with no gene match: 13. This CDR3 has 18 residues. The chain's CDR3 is CASSTFPRQGASNTEAFF. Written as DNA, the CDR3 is TGTGCCAGCAGCACCTTCCCCCGACAGGGGGCCTCGAACACTGAAGCTTTCTTT. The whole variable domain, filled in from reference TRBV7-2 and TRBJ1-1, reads GAGVSQSPSNKVTEKGKDVELRCDPISGHTALYWYRQSLGQGLEFLIYFQGNSAPDKSGLPSDRFSAERTGGSVSTLTIQRTQQEDSAVYLCASSTFPRQGASNTEAFFGQGTRLTVV.

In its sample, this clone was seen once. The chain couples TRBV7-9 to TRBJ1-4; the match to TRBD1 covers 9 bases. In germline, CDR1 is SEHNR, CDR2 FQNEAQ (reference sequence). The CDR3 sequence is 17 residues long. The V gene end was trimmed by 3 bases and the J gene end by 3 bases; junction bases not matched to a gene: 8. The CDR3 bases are TGTGCCAGCAGCTTCCTCTACAGGGGGCAGGCTAATGAAAAACTGTTTTTT. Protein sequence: CASSFLYRGQANEKLFF.

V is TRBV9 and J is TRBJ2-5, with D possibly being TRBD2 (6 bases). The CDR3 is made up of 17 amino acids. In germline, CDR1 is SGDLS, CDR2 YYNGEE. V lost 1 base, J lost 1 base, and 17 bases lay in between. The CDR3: CASSVTPGRSVQETQYF. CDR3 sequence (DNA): TGTGCCAGCAGCGTAACACCAGGGAGGTCGGTCCAAGAGACCCAGTACTTC.

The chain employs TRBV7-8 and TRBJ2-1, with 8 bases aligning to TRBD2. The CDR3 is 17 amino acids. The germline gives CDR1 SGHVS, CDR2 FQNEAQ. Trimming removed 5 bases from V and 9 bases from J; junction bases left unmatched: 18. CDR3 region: CASSAMRAGVVVGEQFF. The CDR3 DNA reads TGTGCCAGCAGCGCGATGCGAGCGGGAGTGGTAGTAGGTGAGCAGTTCTTC.

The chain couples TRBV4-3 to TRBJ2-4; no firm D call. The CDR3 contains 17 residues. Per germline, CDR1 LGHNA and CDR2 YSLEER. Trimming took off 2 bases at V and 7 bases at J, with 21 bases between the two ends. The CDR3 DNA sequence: TGCGCCAGCAGCCAAAGTCTCCTGGGCGCCATAGGCAACATTCAGTACTTC. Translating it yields CASSQSLLGAIGNIQYF.

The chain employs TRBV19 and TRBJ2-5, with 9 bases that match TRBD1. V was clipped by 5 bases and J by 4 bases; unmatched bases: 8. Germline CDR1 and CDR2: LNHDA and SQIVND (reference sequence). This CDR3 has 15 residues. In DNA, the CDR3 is TGTGCCAGTAGTGGATACAGGGGGCGCGGAGAGACCCAGTACTTC. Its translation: CASSGYRGRGETQYF. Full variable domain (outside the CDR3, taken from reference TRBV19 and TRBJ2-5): DGGITQSPKYLFRKEGQNVTLSCEQNLNHDAMYWYRQDPGQGLRLIYYSQIVNDFQKGDIAEGYSVSREKKESFPLTVTSAQKNPTAFYLCASSGYRGRGETQYFGPGTRLLVL.

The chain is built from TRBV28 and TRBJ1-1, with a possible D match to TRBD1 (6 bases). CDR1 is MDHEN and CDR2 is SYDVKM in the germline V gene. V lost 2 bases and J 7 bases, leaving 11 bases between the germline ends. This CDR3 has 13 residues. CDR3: CASSLGQGYEAFF. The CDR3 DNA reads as TGTGCCAGCAGTTTAGGTCAGGGGTATGAAGCTTTCTTT.